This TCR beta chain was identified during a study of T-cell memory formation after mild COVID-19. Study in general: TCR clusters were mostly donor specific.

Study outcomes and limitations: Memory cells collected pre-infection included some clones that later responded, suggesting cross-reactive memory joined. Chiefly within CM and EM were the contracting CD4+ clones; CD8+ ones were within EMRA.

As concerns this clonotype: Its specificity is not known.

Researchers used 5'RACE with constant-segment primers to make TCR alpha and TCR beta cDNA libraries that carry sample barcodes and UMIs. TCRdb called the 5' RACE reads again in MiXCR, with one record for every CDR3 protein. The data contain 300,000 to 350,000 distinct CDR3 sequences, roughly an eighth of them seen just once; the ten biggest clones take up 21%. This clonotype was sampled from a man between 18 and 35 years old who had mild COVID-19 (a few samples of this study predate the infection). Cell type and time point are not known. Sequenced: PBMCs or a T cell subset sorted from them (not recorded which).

CDR3 sequence (DNA): TGCAGTGCTAGGGATGCGGGGGTTTCCTACAATGAGCAGTTCTTC. Encoded protein: CSARDAGVSYNEQFF. V and J are TRBV20-1 and TRBJ2-1; 7 bases match TRBD2. V lost 3 bases to trimming and J lost 1 base; unmatched junction nucleotides: 6. Germline CDR1 is DFQATT and CDR2 is SNEGSKA (reference sequence). This CDR3 comprises 15 residues.